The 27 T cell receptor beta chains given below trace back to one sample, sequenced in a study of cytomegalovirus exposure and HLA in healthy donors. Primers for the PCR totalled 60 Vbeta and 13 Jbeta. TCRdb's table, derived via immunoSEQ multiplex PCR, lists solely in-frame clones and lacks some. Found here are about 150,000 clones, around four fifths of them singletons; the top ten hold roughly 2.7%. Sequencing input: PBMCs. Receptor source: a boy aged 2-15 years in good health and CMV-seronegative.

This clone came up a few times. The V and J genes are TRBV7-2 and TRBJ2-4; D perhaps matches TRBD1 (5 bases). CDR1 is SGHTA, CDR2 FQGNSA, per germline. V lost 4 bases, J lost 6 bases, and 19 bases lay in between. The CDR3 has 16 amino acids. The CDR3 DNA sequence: TGTGCCAGCAGCTCTTCCCCGCGACAGAAATTAAACATTCAGTACTTC. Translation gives CASSSSPRQKLNIQYF.

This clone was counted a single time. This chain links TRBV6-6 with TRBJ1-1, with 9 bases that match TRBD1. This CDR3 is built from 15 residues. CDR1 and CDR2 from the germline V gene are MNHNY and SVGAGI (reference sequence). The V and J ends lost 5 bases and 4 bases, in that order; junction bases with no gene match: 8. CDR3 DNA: TGTGCCAGCAGTACTACAAGACAGGGGGGCACTGAAGCTTTCTTT. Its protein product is CASSTTRQGGTEAFF.

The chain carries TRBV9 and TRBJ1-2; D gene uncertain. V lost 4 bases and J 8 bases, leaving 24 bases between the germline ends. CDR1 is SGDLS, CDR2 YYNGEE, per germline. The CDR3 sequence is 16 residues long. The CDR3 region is CASSPRRVEGVGGYTF. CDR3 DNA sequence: TGTGCCAGCAGCCCTAGAAGAGTGGAGGGTGTGGGGGGCTACACCTTC.

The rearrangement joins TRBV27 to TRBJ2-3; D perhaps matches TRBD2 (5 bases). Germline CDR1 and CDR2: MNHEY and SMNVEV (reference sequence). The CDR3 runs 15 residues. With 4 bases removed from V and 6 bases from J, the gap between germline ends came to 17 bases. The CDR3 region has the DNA TGTGCCAGCAGTTCCCCCGGCGGGCTGGGCGATACGCAGTATTTT. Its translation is CASSSPGGLGDTQYF.

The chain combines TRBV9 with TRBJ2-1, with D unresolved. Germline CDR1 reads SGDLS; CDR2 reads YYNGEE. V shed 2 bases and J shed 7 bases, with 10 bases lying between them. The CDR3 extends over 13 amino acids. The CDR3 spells CASSVEVANEQFF. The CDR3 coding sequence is TGTGCCAGCAGCGTTGAAGTGGCAAATGAGCAGTTCTTC. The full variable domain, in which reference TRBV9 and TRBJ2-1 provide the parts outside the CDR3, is DSGVTQTPKHLITATGQRVTLRCSPRSGDLSVYWYQQSLDQGLQFLIQYYNGEERAKGNILERFSAQQFPDLHSELNLSSLELGDSALYFCASSVEVANEQFFGPGTRLTVL.

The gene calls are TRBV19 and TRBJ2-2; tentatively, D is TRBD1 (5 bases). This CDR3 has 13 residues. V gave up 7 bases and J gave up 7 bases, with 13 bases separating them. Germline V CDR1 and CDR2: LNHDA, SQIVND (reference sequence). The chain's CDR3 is CASKGRALGELFF. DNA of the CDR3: TGTGCCAGTAAAGGCAGGGCTCTCGGGGAGCTGTTTTTT.

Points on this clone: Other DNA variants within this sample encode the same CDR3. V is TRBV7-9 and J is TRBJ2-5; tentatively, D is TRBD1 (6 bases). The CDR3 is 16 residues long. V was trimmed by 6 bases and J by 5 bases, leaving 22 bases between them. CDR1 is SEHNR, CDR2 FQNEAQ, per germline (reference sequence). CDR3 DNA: TGTGCCAGCAGACAAACAGGGTCCAACCTGAGGGAGACCCAGTACTTC. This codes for CASRQTGSNLRETQYF.

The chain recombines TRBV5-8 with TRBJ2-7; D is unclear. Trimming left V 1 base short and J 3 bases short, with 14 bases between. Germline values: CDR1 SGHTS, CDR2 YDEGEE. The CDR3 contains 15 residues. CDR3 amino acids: CASSLFSGSNYEQYF. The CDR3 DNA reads TGTGCCAGCAGCTTGTTTTCCGGGTCGAACTACGAGCAGTACTTC.

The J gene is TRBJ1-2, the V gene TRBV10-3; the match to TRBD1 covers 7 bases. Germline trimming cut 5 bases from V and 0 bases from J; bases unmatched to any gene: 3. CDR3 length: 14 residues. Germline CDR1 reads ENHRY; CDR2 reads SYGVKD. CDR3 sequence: CAISPQGANYGYTF. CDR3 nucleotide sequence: TGTGCCATCAGTCCCCAGGGGGCTAACTATGGCTACACCTTC.

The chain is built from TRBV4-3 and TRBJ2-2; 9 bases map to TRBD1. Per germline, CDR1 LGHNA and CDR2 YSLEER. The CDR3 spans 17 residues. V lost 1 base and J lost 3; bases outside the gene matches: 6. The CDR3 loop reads CASSQGTGQGYTGELFF. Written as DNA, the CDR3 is TGCGCCAGCAGCCAAGGAACGGGACAGGGTTACACCGGGGAGCTGTTTTTT.

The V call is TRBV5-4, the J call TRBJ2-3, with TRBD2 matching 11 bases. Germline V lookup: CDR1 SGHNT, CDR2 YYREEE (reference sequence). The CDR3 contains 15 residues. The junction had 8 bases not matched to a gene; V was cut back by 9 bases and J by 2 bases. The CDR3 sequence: CATITSGGNTDTQYF. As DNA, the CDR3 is TGTGCCACCATTACTAGCGGGGGTAACACAGATACGCAGTATTTT.

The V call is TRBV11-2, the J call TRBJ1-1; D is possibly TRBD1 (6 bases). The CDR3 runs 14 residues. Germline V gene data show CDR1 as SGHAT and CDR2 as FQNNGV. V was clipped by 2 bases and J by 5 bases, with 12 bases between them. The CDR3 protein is CASSLRKGGTEAFF. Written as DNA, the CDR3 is TGTGCCAGCAGCTTACGGAAGGGGGGGACTGAAGCTTTCTTT.

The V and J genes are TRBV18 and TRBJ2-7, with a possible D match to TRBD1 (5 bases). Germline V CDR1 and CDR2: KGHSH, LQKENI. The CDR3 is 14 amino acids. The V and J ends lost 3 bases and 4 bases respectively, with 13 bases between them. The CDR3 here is CASSPNDRRYEQYF. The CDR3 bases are TGTGCCAGCTCACCGAACGACAGAAGGTACGAGCAGTACTTC.

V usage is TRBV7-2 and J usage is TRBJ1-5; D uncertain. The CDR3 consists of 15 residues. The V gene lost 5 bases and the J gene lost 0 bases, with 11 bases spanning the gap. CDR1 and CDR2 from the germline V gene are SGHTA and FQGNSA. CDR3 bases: TGTGCCAGCAGCCCCTCGGTAACTAGCAATCAGCCCCAGCATTTT. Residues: CASSPSVTSNQPQHF.

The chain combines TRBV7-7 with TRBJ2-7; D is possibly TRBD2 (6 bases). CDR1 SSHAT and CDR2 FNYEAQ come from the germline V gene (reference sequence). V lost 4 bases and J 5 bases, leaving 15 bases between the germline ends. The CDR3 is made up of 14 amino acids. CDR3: CASSSDPSGDEQYF. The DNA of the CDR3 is TGTGCCAGCAGCTCGGACCCATCGGGAGACGAGCAGTACTTC.

CDR3 loop: CASSEMREGYSTDTQYF. The DNA for the CDR3 is TGTGCCAGCAGTGAAATGCGGGAGGGATATAGCACAGATACGCAGTATTTT. The V and J genes are TRBV6-1 and TRBJ2-3, with 9 bases identical to TRBD2. The CDR3 has 17 residues. CDR1 and CDR2 from the germline V gene are MNHNS and SASEGT. Trimming cost V 2 bases and J 0 bases; bases outside gene matches: 6.

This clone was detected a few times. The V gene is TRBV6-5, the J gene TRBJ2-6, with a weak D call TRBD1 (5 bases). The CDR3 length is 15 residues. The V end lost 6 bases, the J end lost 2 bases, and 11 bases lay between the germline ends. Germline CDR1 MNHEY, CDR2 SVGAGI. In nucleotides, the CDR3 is TGTGCCAGCAGCGACAGTCCCACTGGGGCCAACGTCCTGACTTTC. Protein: CASSDSPTGANVLTF.

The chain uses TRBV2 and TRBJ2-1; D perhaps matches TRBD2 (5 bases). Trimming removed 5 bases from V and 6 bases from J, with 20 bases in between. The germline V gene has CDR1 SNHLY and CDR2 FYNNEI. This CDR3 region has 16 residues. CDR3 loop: CASSPIGRAGFNEQFF. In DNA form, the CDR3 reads TGTGCCAGCAGTCCGATTGGGCGGGCGGGTTTCAATGAGCAGTTCTTC. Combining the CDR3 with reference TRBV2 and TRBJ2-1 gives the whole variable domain EPEVTQTPSHQVTQMGQEVILRCVPISNHLYFYWYRQILGQKVEFLVSFYNNEISEKSEIFDDQFSVERPDGSNFTLKIRSTKLEDSAMYFCASSPIGRAGFNEQFFGPGTRLTVL.

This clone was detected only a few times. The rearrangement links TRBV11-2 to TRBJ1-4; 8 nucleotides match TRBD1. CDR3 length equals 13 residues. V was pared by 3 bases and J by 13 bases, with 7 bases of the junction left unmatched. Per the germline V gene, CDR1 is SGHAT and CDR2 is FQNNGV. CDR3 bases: TGTGCCAGCAGCTTCTTACAGGGGGGAGGACTGTTTTTT. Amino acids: CASSFLQGGGLFF.

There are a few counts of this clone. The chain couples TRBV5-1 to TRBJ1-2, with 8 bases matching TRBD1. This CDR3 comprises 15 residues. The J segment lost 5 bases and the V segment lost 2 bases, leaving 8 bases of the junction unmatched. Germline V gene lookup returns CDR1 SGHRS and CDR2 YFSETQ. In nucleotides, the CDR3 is TGCGCCAGCAGCTTCAGCAGGGGGCGATGGTATGGCTACACCTTC. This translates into CASSFSRGRWYGYTF.

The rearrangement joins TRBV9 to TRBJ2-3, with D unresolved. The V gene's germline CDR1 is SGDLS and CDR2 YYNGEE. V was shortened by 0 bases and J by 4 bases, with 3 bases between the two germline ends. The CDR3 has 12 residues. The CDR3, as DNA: TGTGCCAGCAGCGTAGCATCAGATACGCAGTATTTT. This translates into CASSVASDTQYF.

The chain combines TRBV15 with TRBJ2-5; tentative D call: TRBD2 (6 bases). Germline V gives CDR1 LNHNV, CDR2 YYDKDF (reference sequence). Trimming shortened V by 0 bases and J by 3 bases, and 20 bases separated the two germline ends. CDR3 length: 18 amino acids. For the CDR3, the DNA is TGTGCCACCAGCAGAGATTTGTCCCGCCCAGTAGCGGAAGAGACCCAGTACTTC. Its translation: CATSRDLSRPVAEETQYF. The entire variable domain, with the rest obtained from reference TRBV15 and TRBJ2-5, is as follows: DAMVIQNPRYQVTQFGKPVTLSCSQTLNHNVMYWYQQKSSQAPKLLFHYYDKDFNNEADTPDNFQSRRPNTSFCFLDIRSPGLGDTAMYLCATSRDLSRPVAEETQYFGPGTRLLVL.

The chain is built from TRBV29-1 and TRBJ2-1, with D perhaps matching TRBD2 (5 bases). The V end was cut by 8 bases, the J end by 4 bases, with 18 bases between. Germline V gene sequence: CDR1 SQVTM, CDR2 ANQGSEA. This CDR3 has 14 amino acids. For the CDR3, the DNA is TGCAGCACGCAGGCAGGAGCGGAATACAATGAGCAGTTCTTC. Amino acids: CSTQAGAEYNEQFF.

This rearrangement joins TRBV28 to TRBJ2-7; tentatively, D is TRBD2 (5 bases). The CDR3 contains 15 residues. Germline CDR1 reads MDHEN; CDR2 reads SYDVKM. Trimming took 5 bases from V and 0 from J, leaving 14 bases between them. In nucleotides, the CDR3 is TGTGCCAGCAGTCTTACTAGTCGCCTCTCCTACGAGCAGTACTTC. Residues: CASSLTSRLSYEQYF.

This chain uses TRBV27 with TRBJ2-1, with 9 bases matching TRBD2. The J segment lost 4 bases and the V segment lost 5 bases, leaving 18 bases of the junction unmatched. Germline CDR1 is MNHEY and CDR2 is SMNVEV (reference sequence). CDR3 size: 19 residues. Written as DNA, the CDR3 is TGTGCCAGCAGTCCCCTTGCGGTAGCGGGGGAGGGACGATACAATGAGCAGTTCTTC. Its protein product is CASSPLAVAGEGRYNEQFF.

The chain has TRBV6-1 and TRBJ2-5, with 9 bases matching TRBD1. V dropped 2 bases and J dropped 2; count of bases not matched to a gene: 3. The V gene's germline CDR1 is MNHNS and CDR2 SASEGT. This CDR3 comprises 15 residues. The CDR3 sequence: CASSELGQGQETQYF. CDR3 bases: TGTGCCAGCAGTGAATTGGGACAGGGTCAAGAGACCCAGTACTTC.

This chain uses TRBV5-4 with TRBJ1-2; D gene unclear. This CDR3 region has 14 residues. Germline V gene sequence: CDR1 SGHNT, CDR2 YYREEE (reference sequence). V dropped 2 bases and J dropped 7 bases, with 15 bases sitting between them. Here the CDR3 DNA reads TGTGCCAGCAGCTTCTCGGGGATGGTTGGTGGCTACACCTTC. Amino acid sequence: CASSFSGMVGGYTF.